Each of the 11 T cell receptor beta chains below was sequenced from the same sample in a study of T cells after posttransplantation cyclophosphamide. Profiled with immunoSEQ multiplex PCR; TCRdb holds only in-frame clones, not every one. The repertoire holds about 47,000 clones, with around 91% as singletons. Sequencing used PBMCs. These receptors were taken from a woman between 50 and 59 years old in good health and a related stem cell transplant donor.

This chain joins TRBV19 and TRBJ1-5; the D gene is possibly TRBD1 (6 bases). The V gene lost 3 bases and the J gene lost 9 bases, with 18 bases spanning the gap. The length of the CDR3 is 15 residues. CDR1 LNHDA and CDR2 SQIVND come from the germline V gene (reference sequence). CDR3 sequence reads: CASSMGSQGRSPQHF. CDR3 coding DNA: TGTGCCAGTAGTATGGGTTCGCAGGGGAGATCGCCCCAGCATTTT.

V usage is TRBV7-8 and J usage is TRBJ2-1; 11 bases align to TRBD2. The CDR3 has 14 residues. Unmatched junction bases numbered 1, after V lost 8 bases and J lost 1 base. Germline V lookup: CDR1 SGHVS, CDR2 FQNEAQ. The CDR3 loop is CASGTSGSYNEQFF. The CDR3 DNA reads TGTGCCAGCGGGACTAGCGGATCCTACAATGAGCAGTTCTTC.

The CDR3 here is CSVEGGRGYNEQFF. DNA for the CDR3: TGCAGCGTTGAAGGCGGGCGCGGGTACAATGAGCAGTTCTTC. This sequence joins TRBV29-1 and TRBJ2-1, with a tentative D call TRBD2 (5 bases). The CDR3 runs 14 residues. In germline, CDR1 is SQVTM, CDR2 ANQGSEA. The V end lost 1 base, the J end lost 4 bases, and 11 bases lay between the germline ends.

This clone showed up just once. The chain carries TRBV6-5 and TRBJ1-2; 8 bases agree with TRBD1. The J segment lost 0 bases and the V segment lost 5 bases, leaving 2 bases of the junction unmatched. Germline values: CDR1 MNHEY, CDR2 SVGAGI. This CDR3 region has 14 residues. CDR3 in DNA: TGTGCCAGCAGTGGACAGGGTCCTAACTATGGCTACACCTTC. It yields the protein CASSGQGPNYGYTF.

With respect to this clone: The sample contains more than one DNA sequence encoding this CDR3. The chain combines TRBV28 with TRBJ1-6, with 7 bases identical to TRBD1. The V segment lost 3 bases and the J segment 5 bases; nucleotides outside the gene matches: 4. The V gene's germline CDR1 is MDHEN and CDR2 SYDVKM. This CDR3 is built from 15 residues. CDR3 in amino acids: CASSFSGGDNSPLHF. DNA of the CDR3: TGTGCCAGCAGTTTCTCAGGGGGAGATAATTCACCCCTCCACTTT. Combining the CDR3 with reference TRBV28 and TRBJ1-6 gives the whole variable domain DVKVTQSSRYLVKRTGEKVFLECVQDMDHENMFWYRQDPGLGLRLIYFSYDVKMKEKGDIPEGYSVSREKKERFSLILESASTNQTSMYLCASSFSGGDNSPLHFGNGTRLTVT.

V is TRBV6-5 and J is TRBJ2-1; TRBD1 matches 9 bases. Germline V gene data show CDR1 as MNHEY and CDR2 as SVGAGI. The CDR3 loop spans 14 amino acids. V gave up 0 bases and J gave up 8 bases; unmatched junction bases: 2. CDR3 sequence: CASSYSGQGYEQFF. The DNA for the CDR3 is TGTGCCAGCAGTTACTCGGGACAGGGTTATGAGCAGTTCTTC.

In this sample, this clone turned up once. The chain recombines TRBV6-5 with TRBJ1-6; possibly TRBD1 for D (6 bases). CDR1 is MNHEY and CDR2 is SVGAGI in the germline V gene. V shed 8 bases and J shed 8 bases, with 13 bases lying between them. The CDR3 is made up of 13 amino acids. CDR3 sequence (DNA): TGTGCCAGCGGGGGCAGGGGTGATTCACCCCTCCACTTT. The encoded protein is CASGGRGDSPLHF.

The chain links TRBV19 to TRBJ2-7; 7 bases are shared with TRBD2. The V segment lost 6 bases and the J segment 2 bases; nucleotides outside the gene matches: 7. In germline, CDR1 is LNHDA, CDR2 SQIVND (reference sequence). The CDR3 extends over 14 amino acids. The CDR3, as DNA: TGTGCCAGTAGATACCAGCGGGATGCCTACGAGCAGTACTTC. Its protein product is CASRYQRDAYEQYF. Complete variable domain (other parts from reference TRBV19 and TRBJ2-7): DGGITQSPKYLFRKEGQNVTLSCEQNLNHDAMYWYRQDPGQGLRLIYYSQIVNDFQKGDIAEGYSVSREKKESFPLTVTSAQKNPTAFYLCASRYQRDAYEQYFGPGTRLTVT.

This chain links TRBV11-2 with TRBJ2-1; D may be TRBD1 (5 bases). V lost 1 base and J 1 base, leaving 8 bases between the germline ends. The germline V gene has CDR1 SGHAT and CDR2 FQNNGV. The CDR3 has 15 residues. CDR3 in DNA: TGTGCCAGCAGCTTAGCAGGGTCATCCTACAATGAGCAGTTCTTC. As protein: CASSLAGSSYNEQFF.

A note on this clone: Other DNA sequences in the same sample also yield this CDR3. CDR3 sequence reads: CASSIGNSPLHF. The CDR3 coding sequence is TGTGCCAGTAGTATCGGGAATTCACCCCTCCACTTT. This chain links TRBV19 with TRBJ1-6; D gene uncertain. CDR1 is LNHDA, CDR2 SQIVND, per germline (reference sequence). CDR3 length: 12 amino acids. Deletions cut 3 bases from V and 7 bases from J, with 4 bases between. Drawing the rest from reference TRBV19 and TRBJ1-6, the complete variable domain is DGGITQSPKYLFRKEGQNVTLSCEQNLNHDAMYWYRQDPGQGLRLIYYSQIVNDFQKGDIAEGYSVSREKKESFPLTVTSAQKNPTAFYLCASSIGNSPLHFGNGTRLTVT.

This rearrangement joins TRBV5-1 to TRBJ1-1; a weak D match, TRBD1 (6 bases). The CDR3 runs 15 residues. The V end lost 0 bases, the J end lost 3 bases, and 12 bases lay between the germline ends. Germline CDR1 is SGHRS and CDR2 is YFSETQ. In DNA form, the CDR3 reads TGCGCCAGCAGCTTGGGGACAGATGAGCACACTGAAGCTTTCTTT. This sequence encodes CASSLGTDEHTEAFF.